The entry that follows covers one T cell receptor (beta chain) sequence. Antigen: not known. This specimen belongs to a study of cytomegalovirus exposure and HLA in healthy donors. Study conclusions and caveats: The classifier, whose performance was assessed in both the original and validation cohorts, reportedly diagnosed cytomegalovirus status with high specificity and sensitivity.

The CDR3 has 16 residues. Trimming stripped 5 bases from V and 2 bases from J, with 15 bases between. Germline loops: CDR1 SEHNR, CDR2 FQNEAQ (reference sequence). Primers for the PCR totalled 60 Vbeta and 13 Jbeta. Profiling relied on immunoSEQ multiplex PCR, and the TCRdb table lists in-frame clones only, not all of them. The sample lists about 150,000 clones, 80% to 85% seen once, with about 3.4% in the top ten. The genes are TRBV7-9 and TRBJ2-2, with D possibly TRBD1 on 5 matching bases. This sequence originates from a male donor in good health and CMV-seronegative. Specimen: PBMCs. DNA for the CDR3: TGTGCCAGCAGCCCGCCCGGCAGGGCCAACACCGGGGAGCTGTTTTTT. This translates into CASSPPGRANTGELFF.